This T cell receptor (beta chain) was recovered during a study of post-analysis software for immune sequencing data. Libraries were made from TCR beta cDNA, and they carried unique molecular identifiers. Each CDR3 protein is one row after TCRdb ran MiXCR on the PCR reads. Of 800,000 to 950,000 distinct CDR3 sequences listed, approximately 57% are singletons. Study-wide findings and caveats: Four or five TRBV segments were more frequent in patients than controls; TRBV5-6, TRBV5-1 and TRBV20-1 belonged to this group. The normalized Chao1 diversity of multiple sclerosis patients was significantly lower than that of controls.

With respect to this clonotype: The antigen is unknown.

CDR1 and CDR2 (germline): SGHRS, YFSETQ. CDR3 length: 19 residues. With V trimmed by 4 bases and J by 3 bases, 18 bases remained unmatched. The V and J genes are TRBV5-1 and TRBJ2-1; 8 bases are a match to TRBD2. This TCR came from a girl aged 5-17 years with multiple sclerosis. The sequencing input was blood. The CDR3 region has the DNA TGCGCCAGCAGCCTGGGGCCCGGCGGGAGGCACCTAATCTACAATGAGCAGTTCTTC. Translation: CASSLGPGGRHLIYNEQFF.